This T cell receptor (beta chain) was obtained from a study of spatial heterogeneity in lung cancer. TCRdb re-called the 5' RACE reads with MiXCR, one entry per CDR3 protein. The sample contains tens of thousands of distinct CDR3 sequences, about 7% of which appear only once. Stated time point: sample taken at primary tumor resection. Sequencing was performed on whole RNA extracted from tumor and nontumor lung tissue, or from frozen PBMC, and the material was left unsorted. Sequencing was performed on PBMCs, taken at surgery. The TCR sequence derives from a male donor with early-stage non-small cell lung cancer.

CDR3 loop: CASSEASRGRETQYF. CDR3 DNA sequence: TGTGCCAGCAGTGAAGCGAGCAGGGGGCGGGAGACCCAGTACTTC. V gene TRBV6-1 combines with J gene TRBJ2-5; the match to TRBD1 covers 8 bases. The CDR3 is 15 residues long. Unmatched junction bases numbered 5, after V lost 0 bases and J lost 5 bases. Germline V lookup: CDR1 MNHNS, CDR2 SASEGT.